These 30 T cell receptor beta chains share one sample of origin, sequenced in a study of cytomegalovirus exposure and HLA in healthy donors. A multiplex PCR was run with 60 Vbeta primers and 13 Jbeta primers. Libraries were prepared by immunoSEQ multiplex PCR; TCRdb keeps only in-frame clonotypes and omits some of them. Seen here are roughly 190,000 clones, roughly 80% observed once, and the top ten hold approximately 3%. Sequencing was done on a sample of PBMCs. The receptor set was obtained from a woman in her twenties or thirties in good health and CMV-seropositive.

This rearrangement joins TRBV27 to TRBJ2-7, with D tentatively TRBD1 (6 bases). From germline, CDR1 is MNHEY and CDR2 SMNVEV (reference sequence). The CDR3 has 16 amino acids. Deletions cut 5 bases from V and 3 bases from J, with 20 bases between. The CDR3 DNA reads as TGTGCCAGCAGTCGTTCGCCTGGACAGTTGGTCTACGAGCAGTACTTC. Residues: CASSRSPGQLVYEQYF.

This clone was found once. This chain connects TRBV28 to TRBJ1-5; TRBD1 is a possible D gene (5 bases). Looked up from germline, CDR1 is MDHEN and CDR2 is SYDVKM. This CDR3 has 14 residues. V was cut by 6 bases and J by 3 bases, with 12 bases left in between. CDR3 DNA sequence: TGTGCCAGCAGGCACCAGGGAAACAATCAGCCCCAGCATTTT. Translation gives CASRHQGNNQPQHF.

This clone was seen just once. V and J are TRBV27 and TRBJ2-7; 8 bases map to TRBD1. Trimming took 2 bases from V and 6 from J; bases not matched to a gene: 6. CDR1 is MNHEY and CDR2 is SMNVEV in the germline V gene (reference sequence). The CDR3 consists of 14 residues. DNA of the CDR3: TGTGCCAGCAGTTTAAGTGGACAGGGAGGCGAGCAGTACTTC. Its protein is CASSLSGQGGEQYF.

The chain is built from TRBV6-1 and TRBJ2-2; D is uncertain. The CDR3 has 14 residues. V lost 8 bases to trimming and J lost 0 bases, with 10 bases between them. Germline V gene sequence: CDR1 MNHNS, CDR2 SASEGT. DNA of the CDR3: TGTGCCAGCGGCTTAACAACGAACACCGGGGAGCTGTTTTTT. This gives the protein CASGLTTNTGELFF.

The rearrangement links TRBV27 to TRBJ2-7; D call uncertain. V was shortened by 8 bases and J by 6 bases, with 17 bases between the two germline ends. From germline, CDR1 is MNHEY and CDR2 SMNVEV (reference sequence). The CDR3 runs 13 residues. CDR3 loop: CASPFRRPGEQYF. In nucleotides, the CDR3 is TGTGCCAGCCCATTTCGAAGGCCGGGCGAGCAGTACTTC.

The gene calls are TRBV27 and TRBJ2-1; D unclear. Germline-derived CDR1 and CDR2 are MNHEY and SMNVEV (reference sequence). The CDR3 extends over 13 amino acids. Trimming pared 2 bases from V and 2 bases from J, leaving 4 bases between. CDR3 in amino acids: CASSLSAYNEQFF. For the CDR3, the DNA is TGTGCCAGCAGTTTAAGCGCCTACAATGAGCAGTTCTTC.

The chain recombines TRBV11-1 with TRBJ2-7, with 12 bases aligning to TRBD2. The germline V gene has CDR1 SGHAT and CDR2 FQDESV (reference sequence). CDR3 length: 15 amino acids. V dropped 5 bases and J dropped 2; count of bases not matched to a gene: 4. CDR3 in DNA: TGTGCCAGCAGCAGGACTAGCGGGGAGACCTACGAGCAGTACTTC. This translates into CASSRTSGETYEQYF.

For the CDR3, the DNA is TGTGCCAGCAGTGAATACGGACTTAACAATGAGCAGTTCTTC. Amino acids: CASSEYGLNNEQFF. This chain joins TRBV2 and TRBJ2-1; D might be TRBD2 (5 bases). The CDR3 covers 14 residues. Germline-derived CDR1 and CDR2 are SNHLY and FYNNEI. V lost 2 bases and J 5 bases, leaving 10 bases between the germline ends. The whole variable domain, filled in from reference TRBV2 and TRBJ2-1, reads EPEVTQTPSHQVTQMGQEVILRCVPISNHLYFYWYRQILGQKVEFLVSFYNNEISEKSEIFDDQFSVERPDGSNFTLKIRSTKLEDSAMYFCASSEYGLNNEQFFGPGTRLTVL.

With regard to this clone: Its ends do not fully match the called genes, so a read error is possible. The rearrangement links TRBV6-5 to TRBJ2-7, with 8 positions matching TRBD1. Germline V gives CDR1 MNHEY, CDR2 SVGAGI. This CDR3 region has 14 residues. CDR3 DNA sequence: TGTGCCAGCAGGAGGACAGGGATTTCCCACGAGCAGCACTTC. Translated: CASRRTGISHEQHF.

The chain combines TRBV11-2 with TRBJ1-1; D gene uncertain. Trimming took 0 bases from V and 7 from J, leaving 6 bases between them. This CDR3 is built from 12 residues. The V gene's germline CDR1 is SGHAT and CDR2 FQNNGV. The CDR3 sequence is CASSLDRYEAFF. The CDR3 coding sequence is TGTGCCAGCAGCTTAGATCGGTATGAAGCTTTCTTT.

This clone has a handful of counts. Other DNA sequences within the sample encode an identical CDR3. V is TRBV27 and J is TRBJ2-7, with D possibly TRBD1 on 5 matching bases. Germline V CDR1 and CDR2: MNHEY, SMNVEV (reference sequence). The CDR3 extends over 11 amino acids. V dropped 5 bases and J dropped 3 bases, with 5 bases sitting between them. Here the CDR3 reads CASSTGYEQYF. CDR3 DNA: TGTGCCAGCAGTACAGGCTACGAGCAGTACTTC.

In DNA, the CDR3 is TGTGCCAGTAGTATAGGGTCTAGCACGCCCTACAATGAGCAGTTCTTC. Its translation is CASSIGSSTPYNEQFF. The V gene is TRBV19, the J gene TRBJ2-1, with D possibly TRBD2 on 5 matching bases. CDR3 size: 16 residues. Trimming shortened V by 1 base and J by 2 bases, and 12 bases separated the two germline ends. CDR1 LNHDA and CDR2 SQIVND come from the germline V gene (reference sequence).

This clone turned up a few times. The chain is built from TRBV2 and TRBJ2-7, with D perhaps matching TRBD2 (5 bases). This CDR3 has 12 residues. Germline values: CDR1 SNHLY, CDR2 FYNNEI. V lost 4 bases, J lost 6 bases, and 10 bases lay in between. The CDR3 loop is CASSVSSAEQYF. The CDR3 bases are TGTGCCAGCAGTGTAAGTAGCGCCGAGCAGTACTTC.

The V gene is TRBV5-1, the J gene TRBJ1-3; perhaps TRBD1 as D (6 bases). The CDR3 is made up of 16 amino acids. Germline V gene sequence: CDR1 SGHRS, CDR2 YFSETQ. V shed 0 bases and J shed 0 bases, with 10 bases lying between them. CDR3 DNA: TGCGCCAGCAGCTTGGTGGCAGGGGCCTCTGGAAACACCATATATTTT. Amino acid sequence: CASSLVAGASGNTIYF.

This rearrangement joins TRBV19 to TRBJ1-1; D is perhaps TRBD1 (6 bases). This CDR3 comprises 17 residues. Germline CDR1 reads LNHDA; CDR2 reads SQIVND (reference sequence). Between the trimmed V and J ends, which lost 4 bases and 0 bases, there was a span of 18 bases. This CDR3 reads CASSTTRRTVVNTEAFF. CDR3 nucleotide sequence: TGTGCCAGTAGTACCACACGGCGGACAGTCGTGAACACTGAAGCTTTCTTT.

J is TRBJ2-3 and V is TRBV28; D perhaps matches TRBD2 (5 bases). V lost 4 bases and J 13 bases, leaving 18 bases between the germline ends. The CDR3 covers 13 residues. CDR1 and CDR2 (germline): MDHEN, SYDVKM. The CDR3 DNA reads TGTGCCAGCAGTTCCACTACTAGTCTTGGGGAGTATTTT. It is translated as CASSSTTSLGEYF.

The chain couples TRBV6-4 to TRBJ1-1; 7 bases line up with TRBD1. Unmatched junction bases numbered 2, after V lost 4 bases and J lost 3 bases. This CDR3 contains 13 residues. Germline CDR1 reads MRHNA; CDR2 reads SNTAGT. CDR3 in DNA: TGTGCCAGCAGTGCAGGGGGTCACACTGAAGCTTTCTTT. This sequence encodes CASSAGGHTEAFF.

V and J are TRBV27 and TRBJ1-1; weak D call: TRBD1 (5 bases). CDR1 is MNHEY, CDR2 SMNVEV, per germline (reference sequence). CDR3 size: 13 residues. V lost 6 bases, J lost 1 base, and 9 bases lay in between. The DNA of the CDR3 is TGTGCCAGCAGGAGCAGGGCGAACACTGAAGCTTTCTTT. Its protein is CASRSRANTEAFF.

V gene TRBV29-1 combines with J gene TRBJ2-2, with D maybe TRBD2 (5 bases). This CDR3 spans 17 amino acids. Trimming stripped 8 bases from V and 1 base from J, with 23 bases between. Per germline, CDR1 SQVTM and CDR2 ANQGSEA. This CDR3 is CSSKMRAGWENTGELFF. In DNA form, the CDR3 reads TGCAGCTCTAAGATGAGGGCAGGATGGGAGAACACCGGGGAGCTGTTTTTT.

The chain carries TRBV19 and TRBJ2-1; TRBD2 aligns across 9 bases. This CDR3 is built from 14 residues. Germline-derived CDR1 and CDR2 are LNHDA and SQIVND (reference sequence). V was clipped by 9 bases and J by 1 base; unmatched bases: 4. The CDR3 here is CASHSGSSYNEQFF. The CDR3 DNA is TGTGCCAGCCATAGCGGGAGTTCCTACAATGAGCAGTTCTTC.

V gene TRBV5-6 combines with J gene TRBJ1-1, with D possibly TRBD1 on 5 matching bases. This CDR3 has 13 residues. The germline V gene has CDR1 SGHDT and CDR2 YYEEEE. V was trimmed by 3 bases and J by 2 bases, leaving 8 bases between them. CDR3 protein: CASSWRGNTEAFF. CDR3 in DNA: TGTGCCAGCAGCTGGCGGGGCAACACTGAAGCTTTCTTT.

The gene calls are TRBV28 and TRBJ2-7, with D maybe TRBD2 (5 bases). Per the germline V gene, CDR1 is MDHEN and CDR2 is SYDVKM. This CDR3 region has 15 residues. Trimming removed 10 bases from V and 2 bases from J, with 21 bases in between. In DNA form, the CDR3 reads TGTGCCATTCTAAGCGGACCCCGGACGGCCTACGAGCAGTACTTC. It specifies CAILSGPRTAYEQYF.

The chain is built from TRBV27 and TRBJ2-5; the D gene is possibly TRBD2 (6 bases). The last part of the DNA fits TRBJ2-7 better; the J call may be wrong. CDR1 is MNHEY, CDR2 SMNVEV, per germline (reference sequence). This CDR3 region has 15 residues. The CDR3 is CASSSGSGAKYEQYF. The CDR3 region has the DNA TGTGCCAGCTCATCGGGGTCGGGAGCGAAATACGAGCAGTACTTC.

The CDR3 coding sequence is TGCGCCAGCAGCCGGGACAGGGAAATTTACGAGCAGTACTTC. It is translated as CASSRDREIYEQYF. The chain has TRBV5-1 and TRBJ2-5; TRBD1 matches at 9 bases. The tail of the sequence fits TRBJ2-7 better, so the J call may be wrong. The CDR3 covers 14 residues. CDR1 SGHRS and CDR2 YFSETQ come from the germline V gene.

CDR3 loop: CATSTSVEAFF. The CDR3, as DNA: TGTGCCACCAGCACCTCGGTTGAAGCTTTCTTT. V gene TRBV15 combines with J gene TRBJ1-1; no clear D gene. The CDR3 sequence is 11 residues long. Germline lookup yields CDR1 LNHNV and CDR2 YYDKDF (reference sequence). V gave up 4 bases and J gave up 7 bases, with 7 bases separating them.

J is TRBJ2-1 and V is TRBV6-1; the D gene is possibly TRBD2 (6 bases). Trimming pared 3 bases from V and 6 bases from J, leaving 24 bases between. Germline values: CDR1 MNHNS, CDR2 SASEGT. The CDR3 loop spans 18 amino acids. The CDR3 DNA follows: TGTGCCAGCAGTGATCAACTGGGGTCCGGGAGATTGTCCAATGAGCAGTTCTTC. This codes for CASSDQLGSGRLSNEQFF.

The chain uses TRBV19 and TRBJ2-1, with TRBD1 matching 7 bases. This CDR3 contains 14 residues. Trimming took 6 bases from V and 3 from J; bases not matched to a gene: 5. Per the germline V gene, CDR1 is LNHDA and CDR2 is SQIVND (reference sequence). CDR3 DNA: TGTGCCAGTAGCAAGGGACAGAGCTACAATGAGCAGTTCTTC. As protein: CASSKGQSYNEQFF. The whole variable domain, remainder taken from reference TRBV19 and TRBJ2-1, is DGGITQSPKYLFRKEGQNVTLSCEQNLNHDAMYWYRQDPGQGLRLIYYSQIVNDFQKGDIAEGYSVSREKKESFPLTVTSAQKNPTAFYLCASSKGQSYNEQFFGPGTRLTVL.

The V call is TRBV27, the J call TRBJ2-7, with a tentative D call TRBD2 (6 bases). Looked up from germline, CDR1 is MNHEY and CDR2 is SMNVEV (reference sequence). This CDR3 contains 13 residues. Trimming took 6 bases from V and 2 from J, leaving 11 bases between them. The CDR3 protein is CASREGLAYEQYF. Written as DNA, the CDR3 is TGTGCCAGCAGGGAGGGCCTAGCCTACGAGCAGTACTTC.

The rearrangement links TRBV7-9 to TRBJ2-3; TRBD1 agrees at 9 bases. The CDR3 sequence is 15 residues long. V trimming: 2 bases; J trimming: 3 bases; junction bases outside the gene matches: 3. Per the germline V gene, CDR1 is SEHNR and CDR2 is FQNEAQ (reference sequence). The CDR3 is CASSLWDRATDTQYF. The CDR3 DNA follows: TGTGCCAGCAGCTTATGGGACAGGGCTACAGATACGCAGTATTTT.

The chain uses TRBV10-2 and TRBJ2-7; D might be TRBD1 (6 bases). CDR1 and CDR2 (germline): WSHSY, SAAADI. Trimming removed 8 bases at V and 1 base at J, with 9 bases between. The CDR3 loop spans 12 amino acids. The CDR3 DNA reads as TGCGCCAGCTACGGACAGTCCTACGAGCAGTACTTC. Translated, it gives CASYGQSYEQYF.